These 24 T cell receptor beta chains were sequenced from one sample in a study of CD8 T cells in Susac syndrome. RNA, at about 0.5 to 1 ug, was reverse transcribed with random hexamers. Using its own MiXCR run on the immunoSEQ multiplex PCR reads, TCRdb lists one record per CDR3 protein. The table records around 130,000 distinct CDR3 sequences, roughly 89% of them present only once. The sample taken for sequencing was CD8+ T cells from PBMCs. The receptors shown here come from a human donor with multiple sclerosis.

The chain links TRBV28 to TRBJ2-1; 12 positions agree with TRBD2. Losses at the gene ends were 5 bases for V and 6 bases for J; bases not matched to a gene: 5. The CDR3 is made up of 15 amino acids. CDR1 is MDHEN, CDR2 SYDVKM, per germline. CDR3 loop: CASSLLAGGGNEQFF. The CDR3 nucleotides read TGTGCCAGCAGTCTACTAGCGGGAGGTGGCAATGAGCAGTTCTTC.

The chain has TRBV4-1 and TRBJ2-5; tentatively, D is TRBD1 (5 bases). This CDR3 contains 15 residues. CDR1 is MGHRA, CDR2 YSYEKL, per germline. The V gene lost 1 base and the J gene lost 4 bases, with 13 bases spanning the gap. The CDR3 nucleotides read TGCGCCAGCAGCCAAGTAGCACAGGAGTTAGAGACCCAGTACTTC. Its protein is CASSQVAQELETQYF.

V is TRBV5-6 and J is TRBJ2-2; D may be TRBD1 (5 bases). Germline assignment: CDR1 SGHDT and CDR2 YYEEEE. Trimming shortened V by 4 bases and J by 1 base, and 14 bases separated the two germline ends. The CDR3 consists of 16 residues. The CDR3 sequence is CASSHAGFLNTGELFF. CDR3 sequence (DNA): TGTGCCAGCAGCCACGCAGGGTTCTTGAACACCGGGGAGCTGTTTTTT.

The chain joins TRBV9 to TRBJ2-5; 9 bases are a match to TRBD2. The V and J ends lost 0 bases and 5 bases, in that order; junction bases with no gene match: 5. In germline, CDR1 is SGDLS, CDR2 YYNGEE. This CDR3 contains 15 residues. The CDR3 here is CASSVGGRARETQYF. The CDR3 DNA reads as TGTGCCAGCAGCGTAGGCGGGAGGGCCAGGGAGACCCAGTACTTC.

The chain combines TRBV5-6 with TRBJ2-1, with D unclear. This CDR3 is 13 amino acids long. Trimming cost V 4 bases and J 9 bases, with 14 bases left between them. CDR1 is SGHDT and CDR2 is YYEEEE in the germline V gene. The CDR3 DNA follows: TGTGCCAGCAGCCCCCCCGCTGGCAGTGAGCAGTTCTTC. This translates into CASSPPAGSEQFF.

The genes are TRBV4-1 and TRBJ2-7, with D maybe TRBD2 (5 bases). Germline V gene lookup returns CDR1 MGHRA and CDR2 YSYEKL. The V end lost 4 bases, the J end lost 2 bases, and 15 bases lay between the germline ends. The CDR3 totals 15 residues. CDR3 residues: CASSLRADSPYEQYF. The CDR3 DNA follows: TGCGCCAGCAGCCTTAGAGCGGACTCGCCCTACGAGCAGTACTTC.

This clonotype was found a few times. V gene TRBV30 combines with J gene TRBJ1-1; D not resolved. Looked up from germline, CDR1 is GTSNPN and CDR2 is SVGIG (reference sequence). CDR3 size: 11 residues. In nucleotides, the CDR3 is TGTGCTTCGTCCGGGGACACTGAAGCTTTCTTT. Its protein product is CASSGDTEAFF.

The chain carries TRBV12-3 or TRBV12-4 and TRBJ2-2, with unresolved D. V was pared by 7 bases and J by 7 bases, with 7 bases between. The CDR3 runs 11 residues. CDR3 bases: TGTGCCAGCACCCACGACGGGGAGCTGTTTTTT. Protein: CASTHDGELFF.

The genes are TRBV27 and TRBJ2-1; D is undetermined. The CDR3 has 15 residues. Germline V lookup: CDR1 MNHEY, CDR2 SMNVEV (reference sequence). Trimming left V 7 bases short and J 7 bases short, with 20 bases between. CDR3 sequence reads: CASTPDLSEGNEQFF. The CDR3 DNA is TGTGCCAGCACCCCGGATCTTTCGGAAGGTAATGAGCAGTTCTTC.

V gene TRBV18 combines with J gene TRBJ2-7; D is uncertain. Germline CDR1 reads KGHSH; CDR2 reads LQKENI. CDR3 length: 13 residues. The V end lost 3 bases, the J end lost 5 bases, and 11 bases lay between the germline ends. The CDR3 coding sequence is TGTGCCAGCTCACCGGGTCAGGCCCACGAGCAGTACTTC. It codes for CASSPGQAHEQYF.

This clonotype was seen just once. J is TRBJ2-2 and V is TRBV12-5, with TRBD2 matching 10 bases. CDR3 length: 16 residues. CDR1 LGHNT and CDR2 FRNRAP come from the germline V gene. J lost 2 bases, V lost 5 bases, and 5 bases had no gene match. The CDR3 region has the DNA TGTGCTAGTGGTCCTGGACTAGCGGTTAACACCGGGGAGCTGTTTTTT. It is translated as CASGPGLAVNTGELFF.

This sequence joins TRBV5-6 and TRBJ2-7; D gene unclear. Looked up from germline, CDR1 is SGHDT and CDR2 is YYEEEE. The CDR3 spans 15 residues. Between the trimmed V and J ends, which lost 4 bases and 3 bases, there was a span of 17 bases. The CDR3 is CASSPVTAGNYEQYF. DNA for the CDR3: TGTGCCAGCAGCCCGGTGACGGCAGGCAACTACGAGCAGTACTTC.

This rearrangement joins TRBV19 to TRBJ1-5, with D uncertain. The CDR3 runs 13 residues. CDR1 and CDR2 from the germline V gene are LNHDA and SQIVND (reference sequence). Deletions cut 8 bases from V and 2 bases from J, with 10 bases between. The CDR3, as DNA: TGTGCCAGTCGGCAGGATGGCAATCAGCCCCAGCATTTT. Translated: CASRQDGNQPQHF.

The V gene is TRBV4-2, the J gene TRBJ1-1; D may be TRBD1 (5 bases). V gave up 3 bases and J gave up 6 bases, with 8 bases separating them. The germline CDR1 and CDR2 sequences are LGHNA and YNFKEQ. The length of the CDR3 is 12 residues. The CDR3 nucleotides are TGTGCCAGCAGCCAGGGGGAATCTGAAGCTTTCTTT. This encodes CASSQGESEAFF.

The rearrangement uses TRBV11-2 and TRBJ2-6; D gene uncertain. The CDR3 is 15 amino acids. The V end was cut by 2 bases, the J end by 3 bases, with 8 bases between. Germline lookup yields CDR1 SGHAT and CDR2 FQNNGV. CDR3: CASSLLRGGANVLTF. The DNA of the CDR3 is TGTGCCAGCAGCTTATTGAGAGGTGGGGCCAACGTCCTGACTTTC.

The rearrangement joins TRBV12-3 or TRBV12-4 to TRBJ2-5, with a tentative D call TRBD1 (5 bases). The CDR3 is made up of 13 amino acids. V gave up 8 bases and J gave up 1 base, with 11 bases separating them. CDR3 nucleotides: TGTGCCAGCTCAGGGATGGCCCAAGAGACCCAGTACTTC. Protein: CASSGMAQETQYF.

In DNA, the CDR3 is TGTGCCAGCAGGCCGGTGGGACCCGGGGAGCTGTTTTTT. Protein: CASRPVGPGELFF. V gene TRBV12-3 or TRBV12-4 combines with J gene TRBJ2-2, with D tentatively TRBD1 or TRBD2 (5 bases each). The CDR3 contains 13 residues. Trimming stripped 6 bases from V and 6 bases from J, with 11 bases between.

The chain uses TRBV4-1 and TRBJ2-1; 7 bases line up with TRBD1. Germline-derived CDR1 and CDR2 are MGHRA and YSYEKL. Losses at the gene ends were 7 bases for V and 0 bases for J; bases not matched to a gene: 3. The CDR3 spans 14 residues. CDR3 bases: TGCGCCAGCAATAAGGGGGCCTCCTACAATGAGCAGTTCTTC. Residues: CASNKGASYNEQFF.

This chain joins TRBV30 and TRBJ1-1; D may be TRBD1 (5 bases). This CDR3 comprises 14 residues. Trimming removed 2 bases at V and 1 base at J, with 11 bases between. Germline assignment: CDR1 GTSNPN and CDR2 SVGIG (reference sequence). CDR3 region: CAWSPWGGNTEAFF. Written as DNA, the CDR3 is TGTGCCTGGAGTCCCTGGGGGGGGAACACTGAAGCTTTCTTT.

This clonotype was observed a few times. The rearrangement joins TRBV12-3 or TRBV12-4 to TRBJ2-1; D gene unclear. V was clipped by 1 base and J by 9 bases, with 4 bases between them. This CDR3 spans 11 amino acids. CDR3 residues: CASSLGSEQFF. CDR3 in DNA: TGTGCCAGCAGTTTAGGGAGTGAGCAGTTCTTC.

The gene calls are TRBV28 and TRBJ2-3; 9 bases are a match to TRBD2. Trimming removed 1 base from V and 5 bases from J; junction bases left unmatched: 10. CDR3 length: 17 amino acids. CDR1 is MDHEN, CDR2 SYDVKM, per germline. DNA for the CDR3: TGTGCCAGCAGTTTATTCGTTAGCGGGAGTGTAGGAGATACGCAGTATTTT. Amino acids: CASSLFVSGSVGDTQYF.

The chain uses TRBV3-1 and TRBJ1-5, with a weak D call TRBD1 (5 bases). With 2 bases removed from V and 4 bases from J, the gap between germline ends came to 12 bases. Germline V lookup: CDR1 LGHDT, CDR2 YNNKEL (reference sequence). The CDR3 contains 15 residues. Written as DNA, the CDR3 is TGTGCCAGCAGCCAATATGGGGGAAGGAATCAGCCCCAGCATTTT. Its protein is CASSQYGGRNQPQHF. The full variable domain, with the rest looked up from reference TRBV3-1 and TRBJ1-5, is DTAVSQTPKYLVTQMGNDKSIKCEQNLGHDTMYWYKQDSKKFLKIMFSYNNKELIINETVPNRFSPKSPDKAHLNLHINSLELGDSAVYFCASSQYGGRNQPQHFGDGTRLSIL.

This chain connects TRBV24-1 to TRBJ2-5, with TRBD1 as a possible D gene (5 bases). V was trimmed by 0 bases and J by 0 bases, leaving 13 bases between them. CDR3 length: 17 amino acids. CDR1 KGHDR and CDR2 SFDVKD come from the germline V gene. The CDR3 DNA is TGTGCCACCAGTGATTTGGAAATAGGGGCGGACCAAGAGACCCAGTACTTC. Residues: CATSDLEIGADQETQYF.

The chain employs TRBV25-1 and TRBJ2-1; D remains ambiguous. The CDR3 sequence is 13 residues long. Trimming removed 1 base at V and 9 bases at J, with 10 bases between. CDR1 and CDR2 (germline): MGHDK, SYGVNS. This CDR3 reads CASSEFSYSEQFF. The CDR3 DNA sequence: TGTGCCAGCAGTGAATTTAGCTATTCTGAGCAGTTCTTC.